The following is a T cell receptor beta chain sequence with its context. The source of the sample is a study of T cell responses to AZD1222 COVID-19 vaccine. Germline V gives CDR1 LGHDT, CDR2 YNNKEL (reference sequence). Between the trimmed V and J ends, which lost 4 bases and 2 bases, there was a span of 15 bases. CDR3 length: 16 residues. Using immunoSEQ multiplex PCR, the repertoire was profiled, and TCRdb retains in-frame clones only, with some absent. The sample records 35,000 to 45,000 clones, approximately 88% being singletons. The starting material was peripheral blood, obtained 28 days after the second AZD1222 dose. V and J are TRBV3-1 (or the pseudogene TRBV3-2) and TRBJ1-3; tentatively, D is TRBD1 (6 bases). The receptor was isolated from an adult who received the AZD1222 COVID-19 vaccine. The CDR3 sequence: CASSRDTGFTGNTIYF. The DNA of the CDR3 is TGTGCCAGCAGCCGGGATACAGGGTTTACTGGAAACACCATATATTTT.